The sequence of this TCR beta chain was determined in a study of T-cell memory formation after mild COVID-19. Study details: The TCR clusters were mostly specific to one donor.

One entry per CDR3 protein results from TCRdb running MiXCR on the 5' RACE reads. The sample has about 290,000 distinct CDR3 sequences; approximately 15% are singletons. The germline V gene has CDR1 SGHTS and CDR2 YDEGEE. Unmatched junction bases numbered 6, after V lost 5 bases and J lost 2 bases. CDR3 length: 16 residues. The sequenced sample consisted of PBMCs or a T cell subset sorted from them (not recorded which). The chain couples TRBV5-8 to TRBJ2-5, with 13 bases fitting TRBD2. The clonotype was recovered from a man aged 18 to 29 who had mild COVID-19 (a few samples of this study predate the infection). Cell type and time point are not known. The CDR3 nucleotides read TGTGCCAGCAGGCCAGGACTAGCGGGGGAACAAGAGACCCAGTACTTC. Translated: CASRPGLAGEQETQYF.